In its sample, the clone carrying this TCR beta chain was seen many times. Its target is not known. The sample originates from a study of Graves' ophthalmopathy and Graves' hyperthyroidism. On the study more broadly: Hyperthyroidism was classified as stable if no ophthalmopathy occurred within 18 months of follow-up. Study-level points and caveats: Blood samples also showed most expanded thyroid clonotypes exceeding 0.001 frequency.

CDR1 is LNHDA, CDR2 SQIVND, per germline (reference sequence). V lost 7 bases, J lost 5 bases, and 2 bases stayed unmatched. The CDR3 contains 12 residues. RNA transcripts were the template, and TCR beta CDR3 regions were amplified from them. The authors performed first-round RT-PCR with HTBI primers and then a second-round multiplex PCR. One entry per CDR3 protein, called by TCRdb with MiXCR from the multiplex PCR reads. The sample shows roughly 1.1 million distinct CDR3 sequences, roughly 35% of them seen only once. The clonotype was recovered from an adult man with Graves' hyperthyroidism. This chain connects TRBV19 to TRBJ1-5; 7 bases agree with TRBD1. The sample was peripheral blood or thyroid tissue (not recorded which). DNA for the CDR3: TGTGCCAGTACAGGGGGTTATCAGCCCCAGCATTTT. As protein: CASTGGYQPQHF.